Below, one T cell receptor beta chain is given with its context. What it binds is not known. The sample is drawn from a study of shared clonotypes between healthy human individuals. Germline V CDR1 and CDR2: MGHRA, YSYEKL. V shed 4 bases and J shed 3 bases, with 16 bases lying between them. This CDR3 is built from 15 residues. General study results and limits: Naive CD4 clonotypes overlapped across several donors at approximately 5%. Non-shared clonotypes were found to have lower generation probabilities than the clonotypes that were shared by all four of the sorted-subset donors. On the whole, naive subsets had larger estimated richness than memory subsets had.

The data were produced by immunoSEQ multiplex PCR, yet TCRdb's version contains in-frame clones alone and is incomplete. Seen here are roughly 640,000 clones, more than 95% observed once, and the top ten hold approximately 0.057%. The study drew its donors from healthy HIV-negative adults without recent acute infections or vaccinations. J is TRBJ2-7 and V is TRBV4-1; D is undetermined. This clonotype was sampled from a woman aged 30 to 39 in good health. The sequencing sample was made of naive CD4+ T cells sorted from blood. Subset noted: CD45RA+ positively selected. The CDR3 bases are TGCGCCAGCAGCCGAAACCAAATCGACGTCTACGAGCAGTACTTC. Residues: CASSRNQIDVYEQYF.